The 8 T cell receptor beta chains below were found in one sample sequenced in a study of shared clonotypes between healthy human individuals. Produced via immunoSEQ multiplex PCR; TCRdb's table is partial and in-frame only. The sample yields some 2,000,000 clones, about 94% seen once. The specimen sequenced was naive CD4+ T cells sorted from blood. The sample's subset: CD45RA+ positively selected. These TCRs come from a man between 18 and 35 years old in good health.

This clone was seen only once. This sequence joins TRBV28 and TRBJ1-2; tentative D call: TRBD1 (5 bases). CDR3 length equals 17 residues. Between the trimmed V and J ends, which lost 4 bases and 6 bases, there was a span of 24 bases. CDR1 and CDR2 (germline): MDHEN, SYDVKM. Written as DNA, the CDR3 is TGTGCCAGCAGTTCGATTAGCTTTCTCGGGGGTGCTAATGGCTACACCTTC. Its protein is CASSSISFLGGANGYTF.

In regard to this clone: The identical CDR3 is also encoded by other nucleotide sequences in the sample. The chain links TRBV30 to TRBJ2-1, with D unclear. V was shortened by 1 base and J by 5 bases, with 9 bases between the two germline ends. Germline lookup yields CDR1 GTSNPN and CDR2 SVGIG (reference sequence). This CDR3 contains 13 residues. The CDR3 reads CAWSGRADNEQFF. The CDR3 nucleotides are TGTGCCTGGAGTGGGCGCGCAGACAATGAGCAGTTCTTC.

The chain carries TRBV2 and TRBJ2-7; D is possibly TRBD2 (5 bases). Germline CDR1 is SNHLY and CDR2 is FYNNEI. V lost 6 bases and J 5 bases, leaving 20 bases between the germline ends. There are 15 residues in the CDR3. The CDR3 DNA sequence: TGTGCCAGCAGATGGCGGTCGGGGTCCGTCGACGAGCAGTACTTC. It translates to CASRWRSGSVDEQYF. Combining the CDR3 with reference TRBV2 and TRBJ2-7 gives the whole variable domain EPEVTQTPSHQVTQMGQEVILRCVPISNHLYFYWYRQILGQKVEFLVSFYNNEISEKSEIFDDQFSVERPDGSNFTLKIRSTKLEDSAMYFCASRWRSGSVDEQYFGPGTRLTVT.

The J gene is TRBJ2-1, the V gene TRBV5-6, with D possibly being TRBD2 (7 bases). V was clipped by 3 bases and J by 7 bases, with 17 bases between them. This CDR3 is built from 15 residues. Germline CDR1 SGHDT, CDR2 YYEEEE. Written as DNA, the CDR3 is TGTGCCAGCAGCTCGGACAGCCTCGGGGGGAATGAGCAGTTCTTC. Translating it yields CASSSDSLGGNEQFF.

Only one count was recorded for this clone. This chain connects TRBV10-3 to TRBJ2-6; 9 nucleotides agree with TRBD1. CDR1 is ENHRY and CDR2 is SYGVKD in the germline V gene. The CDR3 has 17 residues. Trimming cost V 3 bases and J 0 bases; bases outside gene matches: 3. The CDR3 nucleotides read TGTGCCATCAGTGAAAGGACAGGGGTCTCTGGGGCCAACGTCCTGACTTTC. It is translated as CAISERTGVSGANVLTF.

The table lists this clone with a count of one. The rearrangement joins TRBV5-6 to TRBJ2-1, with 8 bases lining up with TRBD1. The length of the CDR3 is 15 residues. Germline CDR1 and CDR2: SGHDT and YYEEEE. V shed 4 bases, J shed 5 bases, and the junction held 8 bases outside the gene matches. The CDR3 protein is CASSRWDRLHNEQFF. CDR3 coding DNA: TGTGCCAGCAGCCGCTGGGACAGGTTACACAATGAGCAGTTCTTC. The complete variable domain, with remaining parts taken from reference TRBV5-6 and TRBJ2-1, reads DAGVTQSPTHLIKTRGQQVTLRCSPKSGHDTVSWYQQALGQGPQFIFQYYEEEERQRGNFPDRFSGHQFPNYSSELNVNALLLGDSALYLCASSRWDRLHNEQFFGPGTRLTVL.

As concerns this clone: At the DNA level, this CDR3 is encoded by other sequences in the same sample as well. The chain links TRBV10-3 to TRBJ1-5, with a tentative D call TRBD1 (5 bases). Germline loops: CDR1 ENHRY, CDR2 SYGVKD. The length of the CDR3 is 15 residues. V was cut by 0 bases and J by 2 bases, with 8 bases left in between. The CDR3 here is CAISESRDGNQPQHF. CDR3 coding DNA: TGTGCCATCAGTGAGTCTAGGGACGGCAATCAGCCCCAGCATTTT.

The rearrangement uses TRBV11-2 and TRBJ2-7; a possible D gene is TRBD2 (5 bases). There are 16 residues in the CDR3. Trimming took off 3 bases at V and 7 bases at J, with 22 bases between the two ends. CDR1 and CDR2 (germline): SGHAT, FQNNGV. The CDR3, as DNA: TGTGCCAGCAGCTTTTCCCGGGCGGGCGGCCCCGATGAGCAGTACTTC. Translated, it gives CASSFSRAGGPDEQYF.